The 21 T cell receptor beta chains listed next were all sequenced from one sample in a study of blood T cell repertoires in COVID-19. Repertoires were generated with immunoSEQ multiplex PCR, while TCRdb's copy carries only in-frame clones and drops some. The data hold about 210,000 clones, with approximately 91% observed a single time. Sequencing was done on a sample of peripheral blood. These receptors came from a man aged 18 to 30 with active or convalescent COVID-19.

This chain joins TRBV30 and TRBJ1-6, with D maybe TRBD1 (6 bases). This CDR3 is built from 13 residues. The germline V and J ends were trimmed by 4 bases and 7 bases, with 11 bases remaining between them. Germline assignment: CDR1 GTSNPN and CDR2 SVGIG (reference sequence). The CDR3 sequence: CAWKDSDNSPLHF. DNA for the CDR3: TGTGCCTGGAAGGACAGTGACAATTCACCCCTCCACTTT.

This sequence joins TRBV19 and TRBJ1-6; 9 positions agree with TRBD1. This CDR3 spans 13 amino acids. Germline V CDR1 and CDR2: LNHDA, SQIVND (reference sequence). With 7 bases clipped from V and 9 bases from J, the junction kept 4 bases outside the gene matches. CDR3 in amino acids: CASKDRGISPLHF. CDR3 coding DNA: TGTGCCAGTAAAGACAGGGGGATTTCACCCCTCCACTTT.

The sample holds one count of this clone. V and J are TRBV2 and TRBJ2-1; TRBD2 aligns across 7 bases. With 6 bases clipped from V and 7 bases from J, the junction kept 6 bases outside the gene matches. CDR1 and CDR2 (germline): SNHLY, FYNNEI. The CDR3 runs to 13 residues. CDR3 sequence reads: CASSLAEGNEQFF. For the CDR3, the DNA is TGTGCCAGCAGCCTAGCGGAAGGGAATGAGCAGTTCTTC. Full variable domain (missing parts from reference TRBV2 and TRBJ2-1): EPEVTQTPSHQVTQMGQEVILRCVPISNHLYFYWYRQILGQKVEFLVSFYNNEISEKSEIFDDQFSVERPDGSNFTLKIRSTKLEDSAMYFCASSLAEGNEQFFGPGTRLTVL.

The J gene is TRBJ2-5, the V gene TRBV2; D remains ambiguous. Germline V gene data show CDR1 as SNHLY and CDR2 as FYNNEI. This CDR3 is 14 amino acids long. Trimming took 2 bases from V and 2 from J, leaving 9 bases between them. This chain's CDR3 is CASSEWYSQETQYF. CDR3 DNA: TGTGCCAGCAGTGAATGGTACAGTCAAGAGACCCAGTACTTC.

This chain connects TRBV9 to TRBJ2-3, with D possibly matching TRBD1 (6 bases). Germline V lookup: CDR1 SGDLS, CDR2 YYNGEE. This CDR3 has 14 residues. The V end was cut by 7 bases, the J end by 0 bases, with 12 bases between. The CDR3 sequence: CASGGGASTDTQYF. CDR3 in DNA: TGTGCCAGCGGGGGCGGTGCTAGCACAGATACGCAGTATTTT.

In nucleotides, the CDR3 is TGTGCCAGCAGCAATCAATCGGGACAGCCGAACAATCGAAAAACATCCTACGAGCAGTACTTC. Amino acid sequence: CASSNQSGQPNNRKTSYEQYF. The rearrangement joins TRBV21-1 to TRBJ2-7; TRBD1 reflects the table's D call only, with no check against the DNA. TRBV21-1 is recorded as a pseudogene. This CDR3 has 21 amino acids.

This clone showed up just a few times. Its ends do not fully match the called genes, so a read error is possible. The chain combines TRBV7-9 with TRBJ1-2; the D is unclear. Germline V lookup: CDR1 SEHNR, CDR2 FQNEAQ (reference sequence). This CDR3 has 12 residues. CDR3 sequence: CASSLNGGLREF. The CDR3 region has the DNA TGTGCCAGCAGCTTAAATGGAGGCTTGAGGGAATTC.

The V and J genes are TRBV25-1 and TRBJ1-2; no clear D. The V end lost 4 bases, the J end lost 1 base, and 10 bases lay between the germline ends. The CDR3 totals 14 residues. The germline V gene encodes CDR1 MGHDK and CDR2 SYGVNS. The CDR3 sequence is CASSGHPHNYGYTF. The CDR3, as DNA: TGTGCCAGCAGTGGGCACCCTCATAACTATGGCTACACCTTC.

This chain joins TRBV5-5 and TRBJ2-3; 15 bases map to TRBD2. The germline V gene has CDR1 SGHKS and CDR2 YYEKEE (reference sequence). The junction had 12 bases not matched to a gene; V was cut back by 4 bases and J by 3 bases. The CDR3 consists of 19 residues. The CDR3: CASSPTGTSGRLGTDTQYF. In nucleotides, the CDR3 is TGTGCCAGCAGCCCAACCGGGACTAGCGGGAGGCTTGGGACAGATACGCAGTATTTT.

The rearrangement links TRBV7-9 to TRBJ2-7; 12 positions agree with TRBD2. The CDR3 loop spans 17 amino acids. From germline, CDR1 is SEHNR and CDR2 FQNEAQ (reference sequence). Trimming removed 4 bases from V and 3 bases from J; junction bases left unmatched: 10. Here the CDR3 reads CASSWIESSGRVYEQYF. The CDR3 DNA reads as TGTGCCAGCAGCTGGATTGAGTCTAGCGGGAGGGTCTACGAGCAGTACTTC.

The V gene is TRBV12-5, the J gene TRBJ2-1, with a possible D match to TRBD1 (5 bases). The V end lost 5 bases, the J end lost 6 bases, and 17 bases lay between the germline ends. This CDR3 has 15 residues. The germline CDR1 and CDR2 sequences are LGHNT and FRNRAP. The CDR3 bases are TGTGCTAGTGGTGCCTCCCCCGACAGTGCCAATGAGCAGTTCTTC. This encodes CASGASPDSANEQFF.

The CDR3 loop reads CASSIGQDSVYGYTF. CDR3 DNA sequence: TGTGCCAGTAGTATTGGGCAAGACAGTGTCTATGGCTACACCTTC. The J gene is TRBJ1-2, the V gene TRBV19, with a tentative D call TRBD1 (5 bases). This CDR3 comprises 15 residues. In germline, CDR1 is LNHDA, CDR2 SQIVND (reference sequence). V lost 3 bases, J lost 4 bases, and 15 bases lay in between.

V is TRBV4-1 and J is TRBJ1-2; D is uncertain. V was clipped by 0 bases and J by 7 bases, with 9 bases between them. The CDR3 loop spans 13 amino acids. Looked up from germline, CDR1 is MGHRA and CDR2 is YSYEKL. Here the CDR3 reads CASSQDRGFGYTF. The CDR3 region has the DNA TGCGCCAGCAGCCAAGATCGAGGTTTTGGCTACACCTTC.

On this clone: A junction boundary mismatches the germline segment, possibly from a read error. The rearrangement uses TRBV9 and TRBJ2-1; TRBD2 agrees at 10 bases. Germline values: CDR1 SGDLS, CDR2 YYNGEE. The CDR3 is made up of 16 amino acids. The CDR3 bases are TGTGCCAGCAGCGCAACTAGCGGGAACTCCCACAATGAGCAGTTCTTC. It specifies CASSATSGNSHNEQFF.

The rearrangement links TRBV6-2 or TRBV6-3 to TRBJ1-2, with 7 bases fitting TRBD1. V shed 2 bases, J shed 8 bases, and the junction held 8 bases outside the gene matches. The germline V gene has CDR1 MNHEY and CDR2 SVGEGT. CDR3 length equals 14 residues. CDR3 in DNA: TGTGCCAGCAGTTACGCTGACAGGGACGACGGCTACACCTTC. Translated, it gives CASSYADRDDGYTF.

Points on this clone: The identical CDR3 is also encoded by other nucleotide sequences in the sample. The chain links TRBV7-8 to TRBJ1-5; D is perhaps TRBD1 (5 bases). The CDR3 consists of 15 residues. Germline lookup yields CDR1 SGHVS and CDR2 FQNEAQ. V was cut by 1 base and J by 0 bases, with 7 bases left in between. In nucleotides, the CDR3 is TGTGCCAGCAGCTTAGACAGGATTAGCAATCAGCCCCAGCATTTT. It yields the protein CASSLDRISNQPQHF.

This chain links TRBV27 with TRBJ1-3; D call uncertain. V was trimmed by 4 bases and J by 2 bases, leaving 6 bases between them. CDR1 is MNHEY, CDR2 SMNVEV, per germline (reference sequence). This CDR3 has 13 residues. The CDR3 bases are TGTGCCAGCAGTTGGAGGGCTGGAAACACCATATATTTT. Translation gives CASSWRAGNTIYF.

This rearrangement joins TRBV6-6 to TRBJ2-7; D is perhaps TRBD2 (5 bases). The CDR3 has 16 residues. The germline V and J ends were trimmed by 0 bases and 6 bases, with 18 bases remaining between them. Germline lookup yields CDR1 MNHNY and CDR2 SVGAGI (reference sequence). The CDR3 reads CASSYSPGYLLSEQYF. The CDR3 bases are TGTGCCAGCAGTTACTCGCCGGGGTACCTGCTGAGCGAGCAGTACTTC.

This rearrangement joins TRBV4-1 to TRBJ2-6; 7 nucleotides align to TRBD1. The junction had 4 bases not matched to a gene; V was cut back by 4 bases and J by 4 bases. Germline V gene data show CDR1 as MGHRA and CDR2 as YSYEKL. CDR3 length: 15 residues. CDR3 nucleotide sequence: TGCGCCAGCAGCCTAGGGACAGTCGGGGCCAACGTCCTGACTTTC. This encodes CASSLGTVGANVLTF.

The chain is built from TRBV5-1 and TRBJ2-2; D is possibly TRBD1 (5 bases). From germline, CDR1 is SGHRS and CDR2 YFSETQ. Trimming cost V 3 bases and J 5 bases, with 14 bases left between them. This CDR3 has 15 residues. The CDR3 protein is CASSSTARPTGELFF. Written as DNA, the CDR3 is TGCGCCAGCAGCTCGACAGCCAGGCCGACCGGGGAGCTGTTTTTT.

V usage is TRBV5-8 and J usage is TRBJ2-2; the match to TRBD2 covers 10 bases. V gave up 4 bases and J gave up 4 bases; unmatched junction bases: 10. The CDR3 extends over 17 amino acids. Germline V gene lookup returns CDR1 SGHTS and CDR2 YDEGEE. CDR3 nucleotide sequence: TGTGCCAGCAGCCTGGTGCTAGCGGGAGTCTCCACCGGGGAGCTGTTTTTT. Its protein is CASSLVLAGVSTGELFF. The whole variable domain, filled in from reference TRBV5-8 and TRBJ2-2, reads EAGVTQSPTHLIKTRGQQATLRCSPISGHTSVYWYQQALGLGLQFLLWYDEGEERNRGNFPPRFSGRQFPNYSSELNVNALELEDSALYLCASSLVLAGVSTGELFFGEGSRLTVL.